This is a list of T cell receptor beta chains from one sample in a study of shared clonotypes between healthy human individuals. Profiling relied on immunoSEQ multiplex PCR, and the TCRdb table lists in-frame clones only, not all of them. The sample lists roughly 570,000 clones; roughly 98% were seen once. Sequences were obtained from naive CD8+ T cells sorted from blood. The receptors originated from a man aged 25-40 years in good health. Both conserved end residues are part of each CDR3. Clone size appears in some rows only: once, few, many, or a class for an expanded clone.

.	TRBV7-8	CASSLAGTGGSYEQYF
.	TRBV11-2	CASDLDGPPDTQYF
.	TRBV7-8	CASSSRLAGYNEQFF
.	TRBV2	CASREENTGWGYGYTF
.	TRBV9	CASSELGATNEKLFF
.	TRBV5-6	CASSFPSSTDTQYF
.	TRBV5-1	CASSLATGDRGIYEQYF
.	TRBV7-9	CASSSPRGPTYEQYF
.	TRBV10-3	CAIREGTGTGELFF
.	TRBV5-1	CASSFYRGTLVSGELFF
.	TRBV27	CASSLSGSSGNTIYF
.	TRBV7-7	CASSGPGPGETQYF
.	TRBV5-4	CASSRDTYEQYF
once	TRBV7-9	CASSLQVIGSGSDEQFF
.	TRBV27	CASSLSGLAGVIGVPGELFF
.	TRBV20-1	CSARWGAEAFF
.	TRBV27	CASSSGTQIYNEQFF
.	TRBV6-1	CASSGARSPNYNEQFF
.	TRBV7-2	CASTDLTSIYEQYF
.	TRBV30	CGTSSGSGGNEQFF